The T cell receptor (beta chain) described here comes from a study of cytomegalovirus exposure and HLA in healthy donors (dated by TCRdb to the late 2010s). Looking at the study overall: According to an earlier analysis of 550 to 750 of the donors, about 170 million T cells yielded roughly 110 million unique TCR beta sequences and approximately 300 Gb of sequence data. An early release that covered around 590 HLA-typed donors contained approximately 300 gigabases of sequencing data and 70 million to 100 million unique TCR sequences. Of the roughly 390 genotyped donors, 81% were placed in the genetic ancestry cluster associated with self-reported Caucasian donors. The aim of the study was to test whether cataloging public T cell receptors could identify signatures of past pathogen exposure. The study used immunosequencing to profile the T cell repertoires of around 600 subjects and linked those repertoires to cytomegalovirus serostatus. A separate validation cohort of approximately 130 different subjects was used in addition to the roughly 700-subject first cohort. High-throughput TCR immunosequencing, statistical association of individual TCRs with disease status, and machine learning were combined to predict cytomegalovirus infection status. To study patterns of TCR occurrence, a later analysis re-analyzed previously published TCR beta repertoires from hundreds of donors and added high-resolution HLA genotyping. Rather than using new phenotypic data, the later analysis identified candidate immune exposures from TCR beta sequences and from how often those sequences occurred across donors. To decide whether each TCR beta V gene segment behaved as functional or pseudogenic, an earlier analysis of some 580 of the donors relied on high-throughput TCR beta sequencing. Alongside the repertoire data, information on donor age, sex, ethnicity and CMV serostatus was compiled. A later genetic analysis took genome-wide SNP genotypes for about 65% of the 666 donors and used that subset as a discovery cohort. Every repertoire in the discovery cohort had been generated on one and the same sequencing platform. HLA typing included class I and class II loci at four-digit resolution. Typing coverage varied by locus: about 629-640 donors for A, B, C, DRB1 and DQB1; some 520 for DQA1; more than 600 for DPA1; about 450 for DPB1. Several DR-DQ haplotypes were treated as single units for association and clustering because of strong linkage in the cohort. Across around 400 genotyped donors of the cohort, an average of roughly 230,000 unique TCR beta nucleotide sequences per donor were sequenced, and around 20% of those sequences were non-productive. Beyond this particular receptor, the publication reports: In a later analysis, HLA-associated TCR beta chains showed more clonal expansion and lower generation probabilities than non-associated chains that were equally common. In both the original and validation cohorts, the classifier was reported to diagnose cytomegalovirus status with high specificity and sensitivity. Linkage disequilibrium might explain the correlated functional status among segregating V segments, but an unknown experimental factor could not be excluded. In a later analysis, around 17,000 TCR beta sequences were associated with specific HLA alleles at a false discovery rate of 0.05. A later analysis reported that several top co-occurrence clusters appeared linked to parvovirus B19, influenza, CMV and Epstein-Barr virus. Some IMGT-functional V segments, including TRBV6-2 and TRBV6-3, could not be told apart with the 87-base-pair reads, so those segments were excluded. A few of the identified cytomegalovirus-associated TCR beta chains were confirmed in vitro to be specific for cytomegalovirus antigens. Because some donors lacked HLA typing at each locus, the association tests relied only on the typed subset. In an earlier analysis of about 540 of the donors, most TCR beta V segments were observed in productive rearrangements about 87% or about 30% of the time, broadly matching IMGT annotations. Strong co-occurrence of HLA alleles, especially DR and DQ, made assigning TCR associations to individual alleles difficult. The only immune exposure information available for the cohort was CMV serostatus. Most TCR sequences were seen in very few donors, while some public TCRs were found in many individuals. The sequencing pipeline was judged likely to have produced a cluster of highly shared sequence variants as a technical artifact. Because counts were too low, approximately 18 rarely observed V segments, including chromosome 9 orphons, were excluded from the earlier analysis of 587 of the donors. The cohort was sequenced for TCR beta chains only, and without alpha or paired-chain data the features that could be detected were limited. The study listed 150 to 200 TCR beta chains as associated with cytomegalovirus. A further reported finding was that TCR beta sequences accurately predicted the HLA-A and HLA-B alleles for most subjects in the first cohort. Presence/absence analyses assumed roughly uniform sequencing depth across donors, an assumption that may not hold. According to a later analysis, most CMV-associated TCR beta chains appeared to be HLA-restricted, and the HLA associations seemed to be driven largely by CMV exposure. According to the authors, the approach could potentially be generalized to other disease states and immunological phenotypes. In a later genetic analysis, a missense DCLRE1C variant was associated with V-gene and J-gene trimming of TCR beta chains, and the association was replicated in an independent cohort. In a later analysis, the rate of TCR association differed among HLA loci, with DRB1 alleles having the most associated TCRs and HLA-C alleles having the fewest. In a later genetic analysis, fewer N-insertions in productive TCRs were reported among donors in an Asian-associated ancestry cluster than the roughly 700-donor mean.

About this clone: The target of this receptor is not known. No clone much larger than this one lies a single base away; base qualities are absent.

The cohort consisted of hundreds of healthy bone marrow donors. At the time of sampling, all cohort members were nominally healthy, though unrecorded immune exposures were likely present. The donor tested CMV seronegative and was one of the 352 seronegative cohort members. A peripheral blood sample was collected from each donor, and TCR beta sequencing was performed on peripheral blood mononuclear cells. Genomic DNA extraction from the blood cell samples was performed with the Qiagen DNeasy Blood Extraction Kit. The library was produced with the immunoSEQ multiplex PCR assay. For the multiplex PCR, a mixture combining 60 forward primers for TCR Vbeta segments and 13 reverse primers for TCR Jbeta segments was used. The CDR3 region of rearranged TCR beta genes was amplified from genomic DNA by a multiplex PCR assay. The amplified TCR beta libraries were sequenced on the Illumina HiSeq System as 87-base-pair reads. As for the original processing: A later analysis tallied tens of millions of unique TCR beta chains across the 700 or so repertoires, and some 10 million of those chains were shared by two or more donors. A nearest-neighbor algorithm error-corrected the raw reads and collapsed the reads into unique sequences, merging closely related sequences to remove PCR and sequencing errors. Alignment of CDR3 sequences to IMGT reference sequences was used to assign V, D and J gene segments. For a sequence to be retained, a match of at least six nucleotides was required to both a V gene segment and a J gene segment. Rearrangements were called productive when the CDR3 lacked stop codons and stayed in frame with V and J; all others were non-productive. Following IMGT convention, CDR3 was defined as the stretch from the second conserved V-encoded cysteine up to the conserved J-encoded phenylalanine. The earlier analysis of about 530 of the donors excluded any sequence lacking an unambiguous match to a single V gene segment. In an earlier analysis of 587 of the donors, a V segment was called functional when productive rearrangements were above 56.7%, and segregating when the standard deviation between donors exceeded 5%. A statistical classification framework was built to diagnose cytomegalovirus status from the catalog of TCR beta chain sequences. V and J gene assignment, in a later analysis, came from comparing TCR nucleotide sequences with IMGT/GENE-DB human TR gene sequences. A later analysis assigned CDR3 sequences and most-parsimonious VDJ recombination scenarios with the TCRdist pipeline. A later analysis defined each TCR beta chain by its CDR3 amino acid sequence plus V-gene family, and excluded reads lacking a unique V-gene family. To address suspected cross-contamination and a sequencing artifact, a later analysis removed around 590 highly shared, low-generation-probability nucleotide sequences. In a later analysis, a clonal expansion index for each public chain was calculated from normalized within-repertoire ranks of inferred template counts. In a later analysis, generation probabilities were computed using a VDJ recombination model fitted to out-of-frame rearrangements, and the results were checked against IGoR. Hypergeometric tests were used in a later analysis to score TCR-TCR, TCR-HLA and TCR-CMV co-occurrence, with a repertoire-size bias correction applied to the TCR pairs. A later analysis estimated false discovery rates by permuting HLA or CMV assignments 20 times. A later analysis grouped co-occurring TCRs with DBSCAN, adding TCRdist sequence similarity when clustering within HLA-allele-positive subsets. For co-occurrence clustering, repertoires with fewer than 30,000 or more than 120,000 public chains were excluded, along with a handful of repertoires with anomalous nucleotide sharing. Here the immuneACCESS table is served through TCRdb, limited to in-frame sequences with V and J called. Missing clones are a known gap in these copies; in checked studies unresolved V genes cover under half, and the rest lacks a known reason. That table is the source of V, J and clone size, and D and trimming were worked out from the DNA. This sample gives over 100,000 clones in total; about 82% of them show up just once. In total, the top ten clones hold 5% to 5.5% of the sample.

Counted from cysteine to phenylalanine, this CDR3 has 11 amino acids. Only CDR3 DNA is held: 33 bases, read in frame from base 1. The V and J ends are trimmed by 10 bases and 4 bases, leaving 8 bases between them. Based on the germline V gene, the CDR1 and CDR2 sequences are MDHEN and SYDVKM. The sequence came from a man younger than 45 in good health and CMV-seronegative. The material sequenced was PBMCs. The chain uses TRBV28 and TRBJ2-1, with TRBD1 as a weak D call on 5 bases. The nucleotide sequence reads as follows: TGTGCCACAGGGCAGTACAATGAGCAGTTCTTC. This is translated as CATGQYNEQFF.